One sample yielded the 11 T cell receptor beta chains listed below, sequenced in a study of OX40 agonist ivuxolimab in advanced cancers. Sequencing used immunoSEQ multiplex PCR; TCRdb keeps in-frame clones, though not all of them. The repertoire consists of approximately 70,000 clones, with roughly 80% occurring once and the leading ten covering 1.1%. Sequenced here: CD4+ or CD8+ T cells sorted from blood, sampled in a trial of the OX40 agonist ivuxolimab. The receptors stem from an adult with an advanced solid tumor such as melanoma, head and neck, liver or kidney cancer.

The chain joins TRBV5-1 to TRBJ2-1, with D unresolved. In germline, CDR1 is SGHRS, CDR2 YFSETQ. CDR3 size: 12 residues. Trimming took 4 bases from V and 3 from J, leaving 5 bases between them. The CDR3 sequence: CASSVDYNEQFF. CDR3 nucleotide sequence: TGCGCCAGCAGCGTTGACTACAATGAGCAGTTCTTC.

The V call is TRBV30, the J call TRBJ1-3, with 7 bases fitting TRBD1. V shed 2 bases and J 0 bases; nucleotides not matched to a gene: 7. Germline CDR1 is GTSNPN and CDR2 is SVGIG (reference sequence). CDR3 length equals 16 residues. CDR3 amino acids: CAWSRTGTSSGNTIYF. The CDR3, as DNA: TGTGCCTGGAGTCGGACAGGAACTAGCTCTGGAAACACCATATATTTT. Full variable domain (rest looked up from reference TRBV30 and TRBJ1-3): SQTIHQWPATLVQPVGSPLSLECTVEGTSNPNLYWYRQAAGRGLQLLFYSVGIGQISSEVPQNLSASRPQDRQFILSSKKLLLSDSGFYLCAWSRTGTSSGNTIYFGEGSWLTVV.

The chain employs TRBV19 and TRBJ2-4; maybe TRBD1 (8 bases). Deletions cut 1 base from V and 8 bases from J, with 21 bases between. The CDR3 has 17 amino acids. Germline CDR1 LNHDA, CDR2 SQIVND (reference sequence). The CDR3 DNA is TGTGCCAGTAGTATAGCCCGGGGGGCAGGGGGCGCAGACATTCAGTACTTC. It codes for CASSIARGAGGADIQYF.

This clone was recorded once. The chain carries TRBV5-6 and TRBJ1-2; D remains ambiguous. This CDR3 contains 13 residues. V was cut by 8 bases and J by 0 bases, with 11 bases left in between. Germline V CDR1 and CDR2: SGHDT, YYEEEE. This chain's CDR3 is CASYDYANYGYTF. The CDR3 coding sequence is TGTGCCAGTTACGACTATGCTAACTATGGCTACACCTTC.

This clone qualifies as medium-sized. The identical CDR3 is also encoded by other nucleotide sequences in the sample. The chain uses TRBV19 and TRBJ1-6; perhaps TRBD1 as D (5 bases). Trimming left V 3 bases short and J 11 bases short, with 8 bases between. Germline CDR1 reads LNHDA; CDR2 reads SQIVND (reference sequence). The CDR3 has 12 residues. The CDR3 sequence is CASSIVGAPLHF. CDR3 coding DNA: TGTGCCAGTAGTATTGTAGGGGCACCCCTCCACTTT.

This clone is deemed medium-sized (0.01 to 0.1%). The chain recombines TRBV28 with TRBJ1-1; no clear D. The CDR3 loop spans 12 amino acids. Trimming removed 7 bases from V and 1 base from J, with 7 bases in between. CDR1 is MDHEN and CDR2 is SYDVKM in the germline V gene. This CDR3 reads CASKGANTEAFF. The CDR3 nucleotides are TGTGCCAGCAAGGGCGCGAACACTGAAGCTTTCTTT.

This chain's CDR3 is CASSEMGFEQYF. DNA of the CDR3: TGTGCCAGCAGTGAAATGGGCTTCGAGCAGTACTTC. The V gene is TRBV6-1, the J gene TRBJ2-7; D is ambiguous. This CDR3 comprises 12 residues. The V gene's germline CDR1 is MNHNS and CDR2 SASEGT. Trimming removed 2 bases at V and 6 bases at J, with 8 bases between.

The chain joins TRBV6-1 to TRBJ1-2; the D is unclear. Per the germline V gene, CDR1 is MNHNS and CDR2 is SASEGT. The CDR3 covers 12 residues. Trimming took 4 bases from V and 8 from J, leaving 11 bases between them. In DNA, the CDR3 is TGTGCCAGCAGTGGGCCAAGTTGGGGCTACACCTTC. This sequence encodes CASSGPSWGYTF.

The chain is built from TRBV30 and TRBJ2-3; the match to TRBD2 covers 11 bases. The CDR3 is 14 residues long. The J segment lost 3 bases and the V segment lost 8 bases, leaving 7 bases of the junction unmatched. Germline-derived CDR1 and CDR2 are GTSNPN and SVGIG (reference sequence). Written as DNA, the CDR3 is TGTGCCCTCAGGTCTAGCGGGGGGACAGATACGCAGTATTTT. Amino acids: CALRSSGGTDTQYF.

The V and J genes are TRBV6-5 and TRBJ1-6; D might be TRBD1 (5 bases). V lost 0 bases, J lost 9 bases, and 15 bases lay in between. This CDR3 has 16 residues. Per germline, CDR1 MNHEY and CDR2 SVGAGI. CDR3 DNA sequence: TGTGCCAGCAGTTACTCGGGACGCAGGTCGAGTTCACCCCTCCACTTT. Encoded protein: CASSYSGRRSSSPLHF.

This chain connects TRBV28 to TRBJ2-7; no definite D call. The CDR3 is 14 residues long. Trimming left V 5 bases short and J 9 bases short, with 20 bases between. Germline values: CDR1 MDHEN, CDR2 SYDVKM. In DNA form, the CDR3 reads TGTGCCAGCAGTCCGAGGACGCCCGTCTTATGGCAGTACTTC. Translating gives CASSPRTPVLWQYF.